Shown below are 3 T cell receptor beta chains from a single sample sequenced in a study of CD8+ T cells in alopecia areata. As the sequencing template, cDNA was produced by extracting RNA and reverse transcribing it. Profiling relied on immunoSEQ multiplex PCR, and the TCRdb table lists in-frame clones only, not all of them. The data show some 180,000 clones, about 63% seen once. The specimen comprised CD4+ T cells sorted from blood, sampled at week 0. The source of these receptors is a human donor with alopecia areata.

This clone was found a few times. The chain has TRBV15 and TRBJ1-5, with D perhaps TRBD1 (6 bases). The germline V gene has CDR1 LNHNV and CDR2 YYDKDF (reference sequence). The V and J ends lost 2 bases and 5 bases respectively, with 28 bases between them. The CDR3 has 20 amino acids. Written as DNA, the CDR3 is TGTGCCACCAGCAGATCGATAACCACGCTTCGACAGGCAGGCCATCAGCCCCAGCATTTT. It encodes CATSRSITTLRQAGHQPQHF.

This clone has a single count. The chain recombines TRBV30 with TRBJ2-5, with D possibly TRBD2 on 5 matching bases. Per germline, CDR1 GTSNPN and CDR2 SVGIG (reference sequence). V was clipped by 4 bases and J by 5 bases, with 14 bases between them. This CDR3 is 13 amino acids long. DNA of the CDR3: TGTGCCTGGATAGGGAGCCGAATGGAGACCCAGTACTTC. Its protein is CAWIGSRMETQYF.

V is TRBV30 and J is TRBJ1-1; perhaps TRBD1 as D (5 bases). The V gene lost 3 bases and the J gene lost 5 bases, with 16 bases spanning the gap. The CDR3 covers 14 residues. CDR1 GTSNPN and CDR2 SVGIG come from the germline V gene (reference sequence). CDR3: CAWSPTGRATEAFF. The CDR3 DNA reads TGTGCCTGGAGCCCCACAGGAAGGGCTACTGAAGCTTTCTTT. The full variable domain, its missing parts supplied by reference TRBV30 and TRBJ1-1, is SQTIHQWPATLVQPVGSPLSLECTVEGTSNPNLYWYRQAAGRGLQLLFYSVGIGQISSEVPQNLSASRPQDRQFILSSKKLLLSDSGFYLCAWSPTGRATEAFFGQGTRLTVV.